These 10 T cell receptor beta chains came from one sample sequenced in a study of cytomegalovirus exposure and HLA in healthy donors (TCRdb year 2017). The library was made by the immunoSEQ multiplex PCR assay. This immuneACCESS table, as held by TCRdb, lists in-frame sequences with V and J called but not all clones. Of the missing ones, under half trace to an unresolved V gene in checked studies; the others have no known cause. In all, the sample holds 200,000 to 250,000 clones, and approximately 80% of those were seen once. Around 15% of the sample comes from the top ten. Material: PBMCs. These receptors were taken from a woman in her twenties or thirties in good health and CMV-seropositive.

The V and J genes are TRBV6-1 and TRBJ1-1; D call uncertain. The germline V and J ends were trimmed by 8 bases and 0 bases, with 10 bases remaining between them. CDR1 MNHNS and CDR2 SASEGT come from the germline V gene. The CDR3 sequence is 13 residues long. The CDR3 sequence: CASGRGMNTEAFF. The CDR3 coding sequence is TGTGCCAGCGGGCGAGGTATGAACACTGAAGCTTTCTTT.

The J gene is TRBJ2-7, the V gene TRBV19; TRBD1 agrees at 7 bases. The J segment lost 3 bases and the V segment lost 1 base, leaving 3 bases of the junction unmatched. The CDR3 loop spans 14 amino acids. CDR1 is LNHDA, CDR2 SQIVND, per germline (reference sequence). CDR3: CASSIAGGVYEQYF. The CDR3 region has the DNA TGTGCCAGTAGTATAGCAGGGGGAGTCTACGAGCAGTACTTC.

The chain recombines TRBV7-8 with TRBJ2-7; maybe TRBD2 (6 bases). The CDR3 totals 14 residues. Germline values: CDR1 SGHVS, CDR2 FQNEAQ. V lost 1 base and J lost 2, with 9 bases in between. The CDR3 nucleotides read TGTGCCAGCAGCTTAGGCAGCGGGCCCTACGAGCAGTACTTC. It translates to CASSLGSGPYEQYF.

The V gene is TRBV27, the J gene TRBJ2-1; 7 bases match TRBD2. CDR3 size: 17 residues. Germline V gene data show CDR1 as MNHEY and CDR2 as SMNVEV (reference sequence). Losses at the gene ends were 4 bases for V and 4 bases for J; bases not matched to a gene: 13. CDR3 loop: CASSSVFVGGRYNEQFF. The CDR3 DNA sequence: TGTGCCAGCAGTTCCGTGTTCGTGGGAGGGAGATACAATGAGCAGTTCTTC.

The rearrangement joins TRBV7-3 to TRBJ2-4; 10 nucleotides line up with TRBD1. The CDR3 spans 15 residues. Trimming cost V 5 bases and J 5 bases; bases outside gene matches: 6. The germline CDR1 and CDR2 sequences are SGHTA and FQGTGA. This CDR3 reads CASSHSGQGENIQYF. CDR3 bases: TGTGCCAGCAGCCACTCCGGACAGGGGGAAAACATTCAGTACTTC. Together with reference TRBV7-3 and TRBJ2-4, the CDR3 gives the full variable domain: GAGVSQTPSNKVTEKGKYVELRCDPISGHTALYWYRQSLGQGPEFLIYFQGTGAADDSGLPNDRFFAVRPEGSVSTLKIQRTERGDSAVYLCASSHSGQGENIQYFGAGTRLSVL.

V usage is TRBV7-6 and J usage is TRBJ2-1; weak D call: TRBD2 (6 bases). The CDR3 spans 16 residues. Per germline, CDR1 SGHVS and CDR2 FNYEAQ. V shed 5 bases and J shed 0 bases, with 14 bases lying between them. The CDR3 spells CASSQRRGNSYNEQFF. The CDR3 region has the DNA TGTGCCAGCAGCCAGAGACGGGGGAACTCCTACAATGAGCAGTTCTTC.

The V call is TRBV18, the J call TRBJ2-7, with D possibly TRBD1 on 5 matching bases. Trimming removed 3 bases from V and 6 bases from J, with 12 bases in between. Per germline, CDR1 KGHSH and CDR2 LQKENI. The CDR3 covers 13 residues. CDR3 region: CASSPPGNGEQYF. The CDR3 region has the DNA TGTGCCAGCTCACCCCCAGGGAACGGCGAGCAGTACTTC.

This chain uses TRBV28 with TRBJ2-7; D gene unclear. Trimming removed 6 bases at V and 2 bases at J, with 11 bases between. The V gene's germline CDR1 is MDHEN and CDR2 SYDVKM. The CDR3 length is 13 residues. This CDR3 reads CASSPPETYEQYF. CDR3 coding DNA: TGTGCCAGCAGCCCCCCAGAGACCTACGAGCAGTACTTC.

The chain carries TRBV29-1 and TRBJ2-2, with TRBD2 as a possible D gene (6 bases). Germline CDR1 SQVTM, CDR2 ANQGSEA. The CDR3 totals 14 residues. V was pared by 4 bases and J by 6 bases, with 15 bases between. The CDR3 spells CSVAASVSAGELFF. CDR3 in DNA: TGCAGCGTTGCGGCTAGCGTCTCGGCCGGGGAGCTGTTTTTT.

The chain uses TRBV29-1 and TRBJ2-1; no definite D call. The germline V gene encodes CDR1 SQVTM and CDR2 ANQGSEA. This CDR3 comprises 12 residues. V was shortened by 6 bases and J by 0 bases, with 6 bases between the two germline ends. Written as DNA, the CDR3 is TGCAGCGTAAGTAGCTCCTACAATGAGCAGTTCTTC. Amino acid sequence: CSVSSSYNEQFF.